Following are 14 T cell receptor beta chains from one sample sequenced in a study of blood T cell repertoires in COVID-19. TCRdb keeps only in-frame clones here, not all; method: immunoSEQ multiplex PCR. This sample yields under 200,000 clones, of which 85% are seen a single time; about 0.91% belongs to the top ten. The sequenced material came from peripheral blood. Receptors were obtained from a man between 60 and 75 years old with COVID-19, enrolled during active disease.

The chain joins TRBV10-3 to TRBJ2-1; D perhaps matches TRBD2 (6 bases). V dropped 0 bases and J dropped 6 bases, with 12 bases sitting between them. The CDR3 is 15 residues long. The germline gives CDR1 ENHRY, CDR2 SYGVKD. CDR3 sequence (DNA): TGTGCCATCAGTGAGTCCGGGACTGTCACCAATGAGCAGTTCTTC. Protein product: CAISESGTVTNEQFF.

The sample holds one count of this clone. CDR3: CASSLGDRGSWGYTF. DNA for the CDR3: TGTGCCAGCAGTTTGGGGGACAGGGGATCTTGGGGCTACACCTTC. This sequence joins TRBV28 and TRBJ1-2; TRBD1 aligns across 10 bases. V lost 3 bases, J lost 8 bases, and 9 bases stayed unmatched. Looked up from germline, CDR1 is MDHEN and CDR2 is SYDVKM. The CDR3 runs 15 residues.

This clone appeared once. V is TRBV18 and J is TRBJ2-2; 7 nucleotides agree with TRBD1. Germline lookup yields CDR1 KGHSH and CDR2 LQKENI. The CDR3 is 16 amino acids. J was trimmed by 7 bases and V by 3 bases; bases with no gene match: 11. The CDR3 DNA sequence: TGTGCCAGCTCACCCGGGGCGACAGGGCGGAGCGGGGAGCTGTTTTTT. This codes for CASSPGATGRSGELFF. The whole variable domain, filled in from reference TRBV18 and TRBJ2-2, reads NAGVMQNPRHLVRRRGQEARLRCSPMKGHSHVYWYRQLPEEGLKFMVYLQKENIIDESGMPKERFSAEFPKEGPSILRIQQVVRGDSAAYFCASSPGATGRSGELFFGEGSRLTVL.

In its sample, this clone was seen a few times. The J gene is TRBJ2-5, the V gene TRBV14; D remains unclear. Germline assignment: CDR1 SGHDN and CDR2 FVKESK. The CDR3 totals 13 residues. V lost 3 bases, J lost 7 bases, and 12 bases lay in between. Here the CDR3 reads CASSQGARGTQYF. For the CDR3, the DNA is TGTGCCAGCAGCCAGGGTGCGCGAGGGACCCAGTACTTC. The whole variable domain, filled in from reference TRBV14 and TRBJ2-5, reads EAGVTQFPSHSVIEKGQTVTLRCDPISGHDNLYWYRRVMGKEIKFLLHFVKESKQDESGMPNNRFLAERTGGTYSTLKVQPAELEDSGVYFCASSQGARGTQYFGPGTRLLVL.

The CDR3 bases are TGTGCCAGCAGTCTCTCCCCGGGGGAGGGTGGCTACACCTTC. It translates to CASSLSPGEGGYTF. The chain recombines TRBV4-2 with TRBJ1-2; weak D call: TRBD1 (5 bases). The CDR3 length is 14 residues. The germline V gene encodes CDR1 LGHNA and CDR2 YNFKEQ. V was pared by 6 bases and J by 7 bases, with 18 bases between.

The chain joins TRBV5-1 to TRBJ2-3; TRBD1 matches 7 bases. J gave up 1 base and V 2 bases, and 13 bases lay outside the gene matches. Per germline, CDR1 SGHRS and CDR2 YFSETQ. The CDR3 length is 18 residues. Here the CDR3 reads CASSFKGAQVAGTDTQYF. For the CDR3, the DNA is TGCGCCAGCAGCTTTAAGGGGGCGCAGGTGGCTGGCACAGATACGCAGTATTTT.

The chain recombines TRBV7-8 with TRBJ1-3, with no clear D. The CDR3 contains 14 residues. Per the germline V gene, CDR1 is SGHVS and CDR2 is FQNEAQ. Trimming cost V 1 base and J 2 bases, with 6 bases left between them. The DNA of the CDR3 is TGTGCCAGCAGCTTAGACAGAACTGGAAACACCATATATTTT. It encodes CASSLDRTGNTIYF.

This chain uses TRBV7-2 with TRBJ2-3, with D possibly matching TRBD2 (5 bases). Per the germline V gene, CDR1 is SGHTA and CDR2 is FQGNSA. Trimming took 3 bases from V and 1 from J, leaving 8 bases between them. This CDR3 region has 14 residues. The CDR3 nucleotides read TGTGCCAGCAGCTTGAGGGTTGGCACAGATACGCAGTATTTT. Protein sequence: CASSLRVGTDTQYF.

The chain joins TRBV30 to TRBJ1-3; 7 bases fit TRBD1. This CDR3 is built from 17 residues. Germline V gene data show CDR1 as GTSNPN and CDR2 as SVGIG (reference sequence). V shed 0 bases, J shed 0 bases, and the junction held 8 bases outside the gene matches. The CDR3 bases are TGTGCCTGGAGTGTATCCGGGACAGCATCCTCTGGAAACACCATATATTTT. Its protein is CAWSVSGTASSGNTIYF.

V gene TRBV5-4 combines with J gene TRBJ1-4; perhaps TRBD1 as D (6 bases). The CDR3 covers 13 residues. Between the trimmed V and J ends, which lost 4 bases and 7 bases, there was a span of 11 bases. The germline V gene encodes CDR1 SGHNT and CDR2 YYREEE (reference sequence). CDR3 protein: CASSRGHSEKLFF. For the CDR3, the DNA is TGTGCCAGCAGCCGGGGACATTCTGAAAAACTGTTTTTT. The full variable domain, in which reference TRBV5-4 and TRBJ1-4 provide the parts outside the CDR3, is ETGVTQSPTHLIKTRGQQVTLRCSSQSGHNTVSWYQQALGQGPQFIFQYYREEENGRGNFPPRFSGLQFPNYSSELNVNALELDDSALYLCASSRGHSEKLFFGSGTQLSVL.

This chain joins TRBV9 and TRBJ2-1; 10 nucleotides match TRBD2. J was trimmed by 8 bases and V by 0 bases; bases with no gene match: 11. The CDR3 has 17 amino acids. CDR1 and CDR2 (germline): SGDLS, YYNGEE. The CDR3 here is CASSVEGSGRAGDEQFF. DNA of the CDR3: TGTGCCAGCAGCGTAGAAGGCAGCGGGAGGGCCGGAGATGAGCAGTTCTTC.

The chain combines TRBV10-3 with TRBJ1-2; 7 nucleotides match TRBD1. The CDR3 has 14 amino acids. J lost 3 bases, V lost 4 bases, and 5 bases had no gene match. CDR1 is ENHRY, CDR2 SYGVKD, per germline. In nucleotides, the CDR3 is TGTGCCATCAGTGCTTCCGGGACAGACTATGGCTACACCTTC. It specifies CAISASGTDYGYTF.

The genes are TRBV6-5 and TRBJ1-5, with 9 nucleotides matching TRBD1. This CDR3 comprises 16 residues. V shed 0 bases and J 3 bases; nucleotides not matched to a gene: 3. Germline V gives CDR1 MNHEY, CDR2 SVGAGI. The CDR3 loop is CASSYSGQGNNQPQHF. In nucleotides, the CDR3 is TGTGCCAGCAGTTACTCGGGACAGGGAAACAATCAGCCCCAGCATTTT.

The rearrangement uses TRBV7-9 and TRBJ1-1; no clear D. Germline V gene lookup returns CDR1 SEHNR and CDR2 FQNEAQ (reference sequence). Trimming removed 3 bases at V and 0 bases at J, with 8 bases between. This CDR3 spans 14 amino acids. As DNA, the CDR3 is TGTGCCAGCAGCTTTTCGTCGGTGAACACTGAAGCTTTCTTT. Translating gives CASSFSSVNTEAFF. Full variable domain (missing parts from reference TRBV7-9 and TRBJ1-1): DTGVSQNPRHKITKRGQNVTFRCDPISEHNRLYWYRQTLGQGPEFLTYFQNEAQLEKSRLLSDRFSAERPKGSFSTLEIQRTEQGDSAMYLCASSFSSVNTEAFFGQGTRLTVV.